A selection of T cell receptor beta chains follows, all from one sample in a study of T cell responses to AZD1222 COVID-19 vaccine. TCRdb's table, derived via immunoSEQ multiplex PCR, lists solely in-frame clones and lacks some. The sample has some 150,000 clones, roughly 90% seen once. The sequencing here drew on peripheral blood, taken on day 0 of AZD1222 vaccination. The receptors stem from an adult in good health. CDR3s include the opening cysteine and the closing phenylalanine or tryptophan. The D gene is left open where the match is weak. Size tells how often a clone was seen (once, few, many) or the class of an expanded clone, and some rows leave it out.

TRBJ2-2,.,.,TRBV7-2,CASSLSRAGPNTGELFF,TGTGCCAGCAGCTTGTCGAGGGCAGGTCCGAACACCGGGGAGCTGTTTTTT
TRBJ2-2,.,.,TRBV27,CASSLGLGTGELFF,TGTGCCAGCAGTCTCGGACTGGGCACCGGGGAGCTGTTTTTT
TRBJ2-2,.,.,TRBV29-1,CSVEKGPNTGELFF,TGCAGCGTTGAAAAAGGGCCGAACACCGGGGAGCTGTTTTTT
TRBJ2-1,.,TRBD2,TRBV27,CASRGLSDEQFF,TGTGCCAGCAGGGGACTAAGTGATGAGCAGTTCTTC
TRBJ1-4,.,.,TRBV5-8,CASSLGVWTVGEKLFF,TGTGCCAGCAGCTTGGGTGTGTGGACAGTGGGTGAAAAACTGTTTTTT
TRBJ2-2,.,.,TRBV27,CASSSGLNTGELFF,TGTGCCAGCAGTTCCGGACTGAACACCGGGGAGCTGTTTTTT
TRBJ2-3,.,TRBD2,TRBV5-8,CASSLRGTGGRDTQYF,TGTGCCAGCAGCTTGCGTGGGACGGGGGGTCGGGATACGCAGTATTTT
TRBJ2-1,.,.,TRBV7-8,CASSYGGKNNEQFF,TGTGCCAGCAGCTATGGCGGTAAGAACAATGAGCAGTTCTTC
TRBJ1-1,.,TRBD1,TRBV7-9,CASSHHSDRVEAFF,TGTGCCAGCAGCCACCACTCGGACAGGGTTGAAGCTTTCTTT
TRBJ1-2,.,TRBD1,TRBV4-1,CASSPRQGPLSGYTF,TGCGCCAGCAGCCCCAGACAGGGACCCCTGTCTGGCTACACCTTC
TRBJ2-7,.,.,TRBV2,CASSEARRGTYEQYF,TGTGCCAGCAGTGAAGCGCGGCGGGGAACCTACGAGCAGTACTTC
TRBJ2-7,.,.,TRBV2,CASSGTRASYEQYF,TGTGCCAGCAGTGGTACCCGGGCCTCCTACGAGCAGTACTTC
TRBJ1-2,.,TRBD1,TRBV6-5,CASRRQGVVGGYTF,TGTGCCAGCAGGAGACAGGGGGTCGTTGGCGGCTACACCTTC
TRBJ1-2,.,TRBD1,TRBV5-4,CASSLGQGADGYTF,TGTGCCAGCAGCTTGGGACAGGGGGCGGATGGCTACACCTTC
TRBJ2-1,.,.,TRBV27,CASSGSGGQQFF,TGTGCCAGCAGTGGCTCAGGAGGACAGCAGTTCTTC
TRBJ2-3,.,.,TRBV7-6,CASSLAGMPDTQYF,TGTGCCAGCAGCTTAGCCGGGATGCCAGATACGCAGTATTTT
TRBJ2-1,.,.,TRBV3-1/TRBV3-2,CASSLSGTFNEQFF,TGTGCCAGCAGCCTATCCGGGACTTTTAATGAGCAGTTCTTC
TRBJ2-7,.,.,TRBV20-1,CSASPQGGTYEQYF,TGCAGTGCTAGTCCACAGGGAGGGACCTACGAGCAGTACTTC
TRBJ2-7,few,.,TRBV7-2,CASSLGGAVYEQYF,TGTGCCAGCAGCTTAGGTGGGGCAGTCTACGAGCAGTACTTC
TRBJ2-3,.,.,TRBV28,CASSLPGAPDTQYF,TGTGCCAGCAGTCTCCCAGGGGCCCCAGATACGCAGTATTTT
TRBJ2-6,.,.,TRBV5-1,CASSVDPVDSGANVLTF,TGCGCCAGCAGCGTGGACCCAGTGGACTCTGGGGCCAACGTCCTGACTTTC
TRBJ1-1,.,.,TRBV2,CATVEGRGGNTEAFF,TGTGCCACCGTGGAGGGGCGAGGAGGAAACACTGAAGCTTTCTTT
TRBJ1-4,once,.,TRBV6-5,CASSAGNRANEKLFF,TGTGCCAGCAGCGCGGGGAACAGGGCTAATGAAAAACTGTTTTTT
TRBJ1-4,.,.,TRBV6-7,CASSYPRVRGTNEKLFF,TGTGCCAGCAGTTACCCCAGGGTAAGGGGAACTAATGAAAAACTGTTTTTT
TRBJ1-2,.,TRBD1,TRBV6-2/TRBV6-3,CASSSTGDYGYTF,TGTGCCAGCAGTTCGACAGGGGACTATGGCTACACCTTC
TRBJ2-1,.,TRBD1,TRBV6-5,CASSYTAGGGYNEQFF,TGTGCCAGCAGTTACACGGCAGGGGGCGGCTACAATGAGCAGTTCTTC
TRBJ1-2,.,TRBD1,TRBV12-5,CASGFLDRGDGYTF,TGTGCTAGTGGTTTCCTTGACAGGGGGGATGGCTACACCTTC
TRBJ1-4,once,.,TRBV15,CATSLGGQDNEKLFF,TGTGCCACCAGTTTAGGGGGGCAAGATAATGAAAAACTGTTTTTT
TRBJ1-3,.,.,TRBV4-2,CASSKAPGRTSQSSGNTIYF,TGTGCCAGCAGCAAGGCTCCGGGACGGACCTCCCAAAGCTCTGGAAACACCATATATTTT
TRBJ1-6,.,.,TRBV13,CASSIQGRGSPLHF,TGTGCCAGCAGCATCCAGGGCCGCGGGTCACCCCTCCACTTT
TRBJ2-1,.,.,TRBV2,CASAQYLAISYNEQFF,TGTGCCAGTGCTCAATATCTGGCGATCTCCTACAATGAGCAGTTCTTC
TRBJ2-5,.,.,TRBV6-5,CASRAEGRRGETQYF,TGTGCCAGCAGAGCAGAGGGGAGGCGAGGGGAGACCCAGTACTTC
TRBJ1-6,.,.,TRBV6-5,CASSLGAPDSSPLHF,TGTGCCAGCAGTTTAGGGGCCCCAGATAGTTCACCCCTCCACTTT
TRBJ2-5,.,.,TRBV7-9,CASSTQGQETQYF,TGTGCCAGCAGCACACAGGGTCAAGAGACCCAGTACTTC
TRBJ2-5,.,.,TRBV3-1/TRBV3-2,CASSQVQALGAQYF,TGTGCCAGCAGCCAAGTTCAGGCCCTGGGGGCCCAGTACTTC
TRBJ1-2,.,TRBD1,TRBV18,CASSPRTTNGQGSGGYTF,TGTGCCAGCTCACCACGGACAACAAACGGACAGGGATCGGGGGGCTACACCTTC
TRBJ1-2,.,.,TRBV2,CASSVRTYFSYGYTF,TGTGCCAGCAGTGTTCGGACCTATTTTTCCTATGGCTACACCTTC
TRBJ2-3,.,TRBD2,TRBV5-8,CASGSRGGLGDTQYF,TGTGCCAGCGGGTCCCGGGGGGGGCTGGGAGATACGCAGTATTTT
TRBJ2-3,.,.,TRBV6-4,CASSDSEARTQYF,TGTGCCAGCAGTGACTCCGAGGCCAGAACGCAGTATTTT
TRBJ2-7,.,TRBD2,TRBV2,CASSLSGGSSYEQYF,TGTGCCAGCAGTCTTAGCGGGGGATCCTCCTACGAGCAGTACTTC
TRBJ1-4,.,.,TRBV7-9,CASSSLTTGLFNEKLFF,TGTGCCAGCAGCTCCCTGACTACAGGGTTGTTTAATGAAAAACTGTTTTTT
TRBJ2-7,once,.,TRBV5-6,CASSLGAAYEQYF,TGTGCCAGCAGCTTGGGGGCAGCTTACGAGCAGTACTTC
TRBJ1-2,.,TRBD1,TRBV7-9,CASSLAGRQGRINYGYTF,TGTGCCAGCAGCTTAGCCGGGAGACAGGGGCGAATAAACTATGGCTACACCTTC
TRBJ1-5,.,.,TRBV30,CAWSGKGNQPQHF,TGTGCCTGGAGTGGTAAGGGGAATCAGCCCCAGCATTTT
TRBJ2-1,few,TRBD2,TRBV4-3,CASSQVGRDYNEQFF,TGCGCCAGCAGCCAAGTCGGGAGGGACTACAATGAGCAGTTCTTC
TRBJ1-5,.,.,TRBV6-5,CASSKQGAQPQHF,TGTGCCAGCAGTAAACAGGGCGCTCAGCCCCAGCATTTT
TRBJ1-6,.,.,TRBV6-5,CASSFRGSGNSPLHF,TGTGCCAGCAGTTTCCGTGGGTCAGGGAACTCACCCCTCCACTTT
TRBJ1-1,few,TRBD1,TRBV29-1,CSVYRGRLGEAFF,TGCAGCGTCTACAGGGGGCGGTTGGGTGAAGCTTTCTTT
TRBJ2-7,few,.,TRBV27,CASSGKSGLPYEQYF,TGTGCCAGCAGTGGGAAATCCGGGCTACCCTACGAGCAGTACTTC
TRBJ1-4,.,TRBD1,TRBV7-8,CASSGQALGEKLFF,TGTGCCAGCAGTGGACAGGCCTTAGGGGAAAAACTGTTTTTT
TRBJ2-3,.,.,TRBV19,CASSITGPPATDTQYF,TGTGCCAGTAGTATAACAGGTCCACCCGCCACAGATACGCAGTATTTT
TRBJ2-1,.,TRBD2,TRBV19,CASSGTSGYNEQFF,TGTGCCAGTAGCGGGACTAGCGGTTACAATGAGCAGTTCTTC